The clone carrying this TCR beta chain was counted between two and nine times. The CDR3 runs 17 residues. Trimming at V came to 3 bases and at J to 7 bases, leaving 12 bases not matched to a gene. The germline CDR1 and CDR2 sequences are MGHRA and YSYEKL. The sample originates from a study of blood T cell repertoires in COVID-19. Per the original data handling: Estimates of nucleated cell counts were drawn from the amplification of reference gene primers. The protocol was immunoSEQ multiplex PCR, while the TCRdb copy is restricted to in-frame clones and leaves out a portion. V and J calls and clone size follow that table, whereas D and trimming were derived from the DNA. The top ten clones hold 5.5% to 8.5% of a sample with 150,000 to 200,000 clones, around 83% of them seen once.

This chain links TRBV4-1 with TRBJ2-2; 9 bases are a match to TRBD2. This receptor was obtained from an elderly woman in a cohort sampled during active or convalescent COVID-19. The sequencing input was peripheral blood. The CDR3 DNA reads TGCGCCAGCAGCCAGGGTCTCCTAGTGCGGGAGGGCGGGGAGCTGTTTTTT. Translating gives CASSQGLLVREGGELFF.